These T cell receptor beta chains were read from a single sample in a study of blood T cells in healthy people across ages. TCRdb re-derived calls from the 5' RACE reads in MiXCR, one entry per CDR3 protein. The sample yields around 1,700,000 distinct CDR3 sequences, approximately 30% seen once. Sequences were obtained from blood. All receptors come from a woman in her 30s in good health. Each CDR3 is given with its conserved first and last residue. A D gene is named only where the DNA matches it firmly. Rows give clone size only sometimes, using once, few, many, or a class for an expanded clone.

clone_size | j_call | v_call | d_call | cdr3_nt | cdr3_aa
. | TRBJ1-5 | TRBV12-3/TRBV12-4 | . | TGTGCCAGCAGTACCGAAGGCGGACAGCCCCAGCATTTT | CASSTEGGQPQHF
many | TRBJ2-7 | TRBV6-2/TRBV6-3 | TRBD1 | TGTGCCAGCACCCTACGGAGGGACAGGAGCTCCTACGAGCAGTACTTC | CASTLRRDRSSYEQYF
many | TRBJ2-7 | TRBV25-1 | TRBD1 | TGTGCCAGCAGGGGGTCGGGACAGGGAGGGTACGAGCAGTACTTC | CASRGSGQGGYEQYF
few | TRBJ2-7 | TRBV28 | TRBD1 | TGTGCCAGCAGTCCCAGGACAGGTAGACACGAGCAGTACTTC | CASSPRTGRHEQYF
few | TRBJ1-1 | TRBV5-1 | . | TGCGCCAGTAGCTTCGGGGAGGCCATACAATACACTGAAGCTTTCTTT | CASSFGEAIQYTEAFF
. | TRBJ1-1 | TRBV3-1 | . | TGTGCCAGCAGCCGCCGAGGGGCAGCCCTGAGGACTGAAGCTTTCTTT | CASSRRGAALRTEAFF
few | TRBJ2-1 | TRBV12-5 | . | TGTGCTAGTGGTTTAGGGCTATACAATGAGCAGTTCTTC | CASGLGLYNEQFF
once | TRBJ2-1 | TRBV6-2/TRBV6-3 | TRBD2 | TGTGCCAGCAGTTACTGGCGTGTGGGGGAGGGTTACAATGAGCAGTTCTTC | CASSYWRVGEGYNEQFF
few | TRBJ2-5 | TRBV18 | . | TGTGCCAGCAACTCAGAGGAGACCCAGTACTTC | CASNSEETQYF
. | TRBJ2-3 | TRBV7-2 | . | TGTGCCAGCAGCCCCAGGGGGCGGGGGTATGACGGTATCGGCGATACGCAGTATTTT | CASSPRGRGYDGIGDTQYF
. | TRBJ1-4 | TRBV28 | TRBD1 | TGTGACAGCAGTTTACAGGGGGCCTCAACTAATGAAAAACTGTTTTTT | CDSSLQGASTNEKLFF
few | TRBJ2-1 | TRBV10-3 | TRBD2 | TGTGCCATCAGTGAACGGTCGCGGGAGGGGAGGGATGAGCAGTTCTTC | CAISERSREGRDEQFF
many | TRBJ2-1 | TRBV5-1 | . | TGCGCCAGCAGCCCCCTGGGCGGGAAGGATGAGCAGTTCTTC | CASSPLGGKDEQFF
few | TRBJ2-1 | TRBV5-5 | TRBD2 | TGTGCCAGCACCCCACGCTCGGGAGGGGACAATGAGCAGTTCTTC | CASTPRSGGDNEQFF
. | TRBJ2-1 | TRBV28 | TRBD2 | TGTACCAGCGGGAAGGAGGATGAGCAGTTCTTC | CTSGKEDEQFF
few | TRBJ2-3 | TRBV20-1 | TRBD2 | TGCAGTGCTAGAGGACTGCTAGCGGGAGGGCCCGATACGCAGTATTTT | CSARGLLAGGPDTQYF
many | TRBJ2-5 | TRBV5-1 | TRBD1 | TGCGCCAGCACCCAAGGGGGCCCCGGGGAGACCCAGTACTTC | CASTQGGPGETQYF
. | TRBJ1-2 | TRBV7-2 | TRBD1 | TGTGCCAGCAGCCCCTCAGGGACAGGGGGCCGCGGCTACACCTTC | CASSPSGTGGRGYTF
. | TRBJ1-1 | TRBV6-6 | TRBD1 | TGTGCCAGCAGTTACCCGATCGGGGGACAGAGTGAAGCTTTCTTT | CASSYPIGGQSEAFF
. | TRBJ2-5 | TRBV6-2/TRBV6-3 | . | TGTGCCAGCAGTCAGACCCAGGACCGTTTTAAGTACTTC | CASSQTQDRFKYF
. | TRBJ1-1 | TRBV7-2 | . | TGTGCCAGCAGCTTGTGGGGGCCCACTGAAGCTTTCTTT | CASSLWGPTEAFF
few | TRBJ1-2 | TRBV7-9 | . | TGTGCCAGCAGCTTGGCGTCAGTCCACTACTATGGCTACACCTTC | CASSLASVHYYGYTF
few | TRBJ2-3 | TRBV6-5 | . | TGTGCCAGCAGGGGACTCTACGGGACAGATACGCAGTATTTT | CASRGLYGTDTQYF
many | TRBJ2-5 | TRBV4-1 | . | TGCGCCAGCAGCCAACCCACGTGGACGCCGGAGAGAGTGGAGCAGTACTTC | CASSQPTWTPERVEQYF
. | TRBJ2-6 | TRBV25-1 | . | TGTGCCAGCAGTGAACATTCGGGGTCTGGGGCCAACGTCCTGACTTTC | CASSEHSGSGANVLTF
few | TRBJ1-5 | TRBV20-1 | TRBD1 | TGCAGTGCAATGGGACAGCCCAATCAGCCCCAGCATTTT | CSAMGQPNQPQHF
. | TRBJ1-1 | TRBV21-1 | . | TGTGCCAGCAGCAAACAGGACAGTGACGGAACCCTCATGAACACTGAAGCTTTCTTT | CASSKQDSDGTLMNTEAFF
many | TRBJ1-2 | TRBV5-6 | . | TGTGCCAGCAGCTTAGGCCCCTCCGGCTACACCTTC | CASSLGPSGYTF
. | TRBJ2-6 | TRBV20-1 | . | TGCAGTGCTAGAGATAATTCGACGGCCCAACTGTGGCCTGGGGCCAACGTCCTGACTTTC | CSARDNSTAQLWPGANVLTF
few | TRBJ1-2 | TRBV3-1 | TRBD1 | TGTGCCAGCAGCCGGGGACCGGGACAGCAATATGGCTACACCTTC | CASSRGPGQQYGYTF
many | TRBJ2-7 | TRBV5-5 | . | TGTGCCAGCAGCCCCCCTGGCGAGCAGTACTTC | CASSPPGEQYF
. | TRBJ1-2 | TRBV10-3 | . | TGTGCCATCAGTGAGACCCCCGGAGGGACTTATGGCTACACCTTC | CAISETPGGTYGYTF
many | TRBJ2-7 | TRBV10-2 | . | TGCGCCAGCAGTGAGTCGGGCCAGATCTACGAGCAGTACTTC | CASSESGQIYEQYF
few | TRBJ2-7 | TRBV2 | . | TGTGCCAGCAACATCGACAGTGCCTACGAGCAGTACTTC | CASNIDSAYEQYF
few | TRBJ1-5 | TRBV7-2 | TRBD1 | TGTGCCAGCAGCATCAGGGGGCAACAGCCCCAGCATTTT | CASSIRGQQPQHF
. | TRBJ1-2 | TRBV12-3/TRBV12-4 | . | TGTGCCAGCAGTTTAAAACCCCCGTTATTAGGCTACACCTTC | CASSLKPPLLGYTF
once | TRBJ1-1 | TRBV30 | TRBD1 | TGTGCCTGGGAGCGGGACAGGGGCACGGCAGCTTTCTTT | CAWERDRGTAAFF
few | TRBJ2-1 | TRBV24-1 | . | TGTGCCACCAGTGAGAGGTTTAGCTCCTACAATGAGCAGTTCTTC | CATSERFSSYNEQFF
many | TRBJ2-7 | TRBV9 | . | TGTGCCAGCAGCGTAGCGGGACCCGGTAAAGGAGAGCAGTACTTC | CASSVAGPGKGEQYF
many | TRBJ2-1 | TRBV12-3/TRBV12-4 | . | TGTGCCAGCAGTTCGAAGGGAGACCAGCAGTTCTTC | CASSSKGDQQFF
many | TRBJ2-7 | TRBV7-2 | TRBD2 | TGTGCCAGCAGCTTAGAAGGTGGGCTAGCGGGGTACGAGCAGTACTTC | CASSLEGGLAGYEQYF
. | TRBJ2-3 | TRBV5-4 | . | TGTGCCAGCAGCTTCTGGGGAAACGGAGGCACAGATACGCAGTATTTT | CASSFWGNGGTDTQYF